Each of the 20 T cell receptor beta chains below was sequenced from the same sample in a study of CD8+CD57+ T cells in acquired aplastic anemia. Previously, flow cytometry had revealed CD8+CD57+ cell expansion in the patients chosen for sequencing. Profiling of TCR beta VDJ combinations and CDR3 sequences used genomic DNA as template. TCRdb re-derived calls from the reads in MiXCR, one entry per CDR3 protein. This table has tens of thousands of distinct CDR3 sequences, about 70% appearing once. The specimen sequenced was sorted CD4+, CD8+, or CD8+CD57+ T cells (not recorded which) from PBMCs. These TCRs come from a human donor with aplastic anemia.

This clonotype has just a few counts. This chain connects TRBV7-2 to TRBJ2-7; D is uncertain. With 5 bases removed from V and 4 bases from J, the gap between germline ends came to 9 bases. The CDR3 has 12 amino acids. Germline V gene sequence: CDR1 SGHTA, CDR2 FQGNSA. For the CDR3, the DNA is TGTGCCAGCAGCCCCCGCCCTTACGAGCAGTACTTC. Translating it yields CASSPRPYEQYF.

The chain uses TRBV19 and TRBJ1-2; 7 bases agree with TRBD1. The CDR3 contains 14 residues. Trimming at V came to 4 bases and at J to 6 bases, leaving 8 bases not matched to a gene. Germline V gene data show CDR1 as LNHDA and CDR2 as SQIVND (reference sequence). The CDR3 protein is CASSTLETGHGYTF. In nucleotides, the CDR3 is TGTGCCAGTAGTACGCTAGAGACAGGGCATGGCTACACCTTC.

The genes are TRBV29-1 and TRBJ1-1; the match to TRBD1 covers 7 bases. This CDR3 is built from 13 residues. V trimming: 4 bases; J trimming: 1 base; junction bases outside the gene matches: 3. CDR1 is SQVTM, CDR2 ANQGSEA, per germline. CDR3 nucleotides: TGCAGCGTTGCACAGGGGACGAACACTGAAGCTTTCTTT. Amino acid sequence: CSVAQGTNTEAFF.

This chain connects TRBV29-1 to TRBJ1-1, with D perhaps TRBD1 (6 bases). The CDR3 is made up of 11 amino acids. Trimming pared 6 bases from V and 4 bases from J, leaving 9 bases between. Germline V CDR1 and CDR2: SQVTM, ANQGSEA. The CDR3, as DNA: TGCAGCGTGGGGGCTGGCACTGAAGCTTTCTTT. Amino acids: CSVGAGTEAFF. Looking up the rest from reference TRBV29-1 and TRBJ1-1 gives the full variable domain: SAVISQKPSRDICQRGTSLTIQCQVDSQVTMMFWYRQQPGQSLTLIATANQGSEATYESGFVIDKFPISRPNLTFSTLTVSNMSPEDSSIYLCSVGAGTEAFFGQGTRLTVV.

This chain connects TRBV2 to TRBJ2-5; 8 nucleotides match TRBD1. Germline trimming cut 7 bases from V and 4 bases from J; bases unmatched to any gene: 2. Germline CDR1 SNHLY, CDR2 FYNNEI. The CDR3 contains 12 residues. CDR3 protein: CASTGTGETQYF. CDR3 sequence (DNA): TGTGCCAGCACGGGGACAGGAGAGACCCAGTACTTC.

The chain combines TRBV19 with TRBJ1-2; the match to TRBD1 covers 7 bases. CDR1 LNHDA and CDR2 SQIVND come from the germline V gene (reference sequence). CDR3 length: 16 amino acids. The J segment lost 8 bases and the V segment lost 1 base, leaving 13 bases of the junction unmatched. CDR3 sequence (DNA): TGTGCCAGTAGTATAGCCCCGGGACAGCCTCTCGACGGCTACACCTTC. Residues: CASSIAPGQPLDGYTF.

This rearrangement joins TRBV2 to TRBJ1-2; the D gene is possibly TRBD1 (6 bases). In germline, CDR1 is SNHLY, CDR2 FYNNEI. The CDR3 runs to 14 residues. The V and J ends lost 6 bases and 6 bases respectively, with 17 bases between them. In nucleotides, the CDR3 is TGTGCCAGCAGCCGGGACATTAGCCGGGATGGCTACACCTTC. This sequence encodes CASSRDISRDGYTF. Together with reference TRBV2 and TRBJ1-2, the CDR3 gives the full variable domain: EPEVTQTPSHQVTQMGQEVILRCVPISNHLYFYWYRQILGQKVEFLVSFYNNEISEKSEIFDDQFSVERPDGSNFTLKIRSTKLEDSAMYFCASSRDISRDGYTFGSGTRLTVV.

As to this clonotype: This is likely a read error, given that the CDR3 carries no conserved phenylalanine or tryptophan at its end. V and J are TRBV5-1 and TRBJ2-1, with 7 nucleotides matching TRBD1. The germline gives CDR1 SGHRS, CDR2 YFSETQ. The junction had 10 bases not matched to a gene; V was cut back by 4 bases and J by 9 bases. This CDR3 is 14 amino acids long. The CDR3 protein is CASSLGQDGGEQFL. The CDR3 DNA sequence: TGCGCCAGCAGCCTAGGACAGGATGGGGGTGAGCAGTTCCTC.

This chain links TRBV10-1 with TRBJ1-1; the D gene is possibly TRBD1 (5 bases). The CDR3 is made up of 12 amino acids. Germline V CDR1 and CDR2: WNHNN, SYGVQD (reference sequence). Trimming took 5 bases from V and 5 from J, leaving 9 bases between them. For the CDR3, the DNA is TGCGCCAGCAGTCAACAGGCAACTGAAGCTTTCTTT. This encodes CASSQQATEAFF.

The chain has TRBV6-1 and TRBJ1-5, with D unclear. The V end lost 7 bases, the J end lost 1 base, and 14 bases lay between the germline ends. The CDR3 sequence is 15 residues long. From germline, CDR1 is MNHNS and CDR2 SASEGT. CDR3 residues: CASNSGAPSNQPQHF. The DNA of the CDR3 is TGTGCCAGCAACTCAGGAGCACCAAGCAATCAGCCCCAGCATTTT.

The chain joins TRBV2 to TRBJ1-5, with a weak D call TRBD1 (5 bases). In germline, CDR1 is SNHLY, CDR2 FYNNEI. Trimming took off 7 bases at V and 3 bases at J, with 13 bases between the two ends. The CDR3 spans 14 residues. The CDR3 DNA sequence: TGTGCCAGCAAGAGGGACCCGGTCAATCAGCCCCAGCATTTT. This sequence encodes CASKRDPVNQPQHF.

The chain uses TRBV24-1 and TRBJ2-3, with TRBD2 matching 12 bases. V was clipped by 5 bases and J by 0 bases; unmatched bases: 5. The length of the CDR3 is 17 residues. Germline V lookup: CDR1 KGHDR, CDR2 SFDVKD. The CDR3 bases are TGTGCCACCAGTGCAGGGACTAGCGGGCCTAGCACAGATACGCAGTATTTT. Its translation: CATSAGTSGPSTDTQYF.

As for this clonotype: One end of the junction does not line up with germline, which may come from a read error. CDR3 nucleotides: TGTGCCGTCAGTGACGGCGGGGTTGATACGCAGTATTTT. Residues: CAVSDGGVDTQYF. This sequence joins TRBV10-3 and TRBJ2-3; D might be TRBD2 (6 bases). The CDR3 loop spans 13 amino acids. CDR1 is ENHRY, CDR2 SYGVKD, per germline.

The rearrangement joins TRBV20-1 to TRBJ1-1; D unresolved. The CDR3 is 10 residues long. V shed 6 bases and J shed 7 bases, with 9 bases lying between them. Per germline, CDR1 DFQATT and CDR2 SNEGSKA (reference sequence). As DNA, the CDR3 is TGCAGTGCGTGGACGGTTGAAGCTTTCTTT. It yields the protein CSAWTVEAFF.

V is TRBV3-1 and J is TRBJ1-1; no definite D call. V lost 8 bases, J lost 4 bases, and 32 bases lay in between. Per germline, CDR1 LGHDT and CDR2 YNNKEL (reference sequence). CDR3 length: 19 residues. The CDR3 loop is CASPSPTLHTHRTFTEAFF. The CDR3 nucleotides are TGTGCCAGCCCAAGTCCCACCCTTCACACTCACCGGACTTTCACTGAAGCTTTCTTT.

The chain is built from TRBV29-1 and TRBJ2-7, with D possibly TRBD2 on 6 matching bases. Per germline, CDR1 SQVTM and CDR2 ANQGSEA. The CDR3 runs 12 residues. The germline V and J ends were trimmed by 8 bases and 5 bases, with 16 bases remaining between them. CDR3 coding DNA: TGCAGCTCATTCGGTCCGGGGGACGAGCAGTACTTC. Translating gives CSSFGPGDEQYF.

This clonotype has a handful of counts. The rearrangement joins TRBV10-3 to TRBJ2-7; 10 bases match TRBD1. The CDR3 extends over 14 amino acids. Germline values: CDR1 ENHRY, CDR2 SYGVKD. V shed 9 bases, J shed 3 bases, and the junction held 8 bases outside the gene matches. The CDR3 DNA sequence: TGTGCCATTTCGGACAGGGGGATCTTCTACGAGCAGTACTTC. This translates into CAISDRGIFYEQYF.

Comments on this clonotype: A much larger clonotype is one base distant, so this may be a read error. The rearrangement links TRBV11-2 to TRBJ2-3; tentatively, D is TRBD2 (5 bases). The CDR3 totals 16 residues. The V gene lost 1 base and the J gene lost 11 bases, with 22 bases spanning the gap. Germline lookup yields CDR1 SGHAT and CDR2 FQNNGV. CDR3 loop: CASSLGLGASLPGQYF. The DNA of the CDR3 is TGTGCCAGCAGCTTAGGTTTGGGAGCTTCTCTCCCGGGGCAGTATTTT.

This CDR3 is CASSDGVYVETQYF. CDR3 bases: TGTGCCAGCAGTGACGGAGTCTACGTGGAGACCCAGTACTTC. The chain combines TRBV2 with TRBJ2-5; D unclear. Germline V gene data show CDR1 as SNHLY and CDR2 as FYNNEI. The V and J ends lost 3 bases and 5 bases respectively, with 13 bases between them. CDR3 length equals 14 residues.

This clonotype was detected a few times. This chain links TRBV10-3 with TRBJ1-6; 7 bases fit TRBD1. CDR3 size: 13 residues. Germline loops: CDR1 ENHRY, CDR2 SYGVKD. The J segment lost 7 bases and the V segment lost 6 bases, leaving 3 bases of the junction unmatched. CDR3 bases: TGTGCCATCAGGGGACAGACGAATTCACCCCTCCACTTT. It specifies CAIRGQTNSPLHF.